Presented here are 23 T cell receptor beta chains from one specimen sequenced in a study of blood T cell repertoires in COVID-19. Libraries were prepared by immunoSEQ multiplex PCR; TCRdb keeps only in-frame clonotypes and omits some of them. The sample includes approximately 75,000 clones, around 90% of them seen just once. The sequencing input was peripheral blood. These receptors were obtained from a human donor in a cohort sampled during active COVID-19.

V usage is TRBV9 and J usage is TRBJ1-2, with a tentative D call TRBD1 (5 bases). V was pared by 1 base and J by 7 bases, with 11 bases between. Germline lookup yields CDR1 SGDLS and CDR2 YYNGEE. The CDR3 contains 13 residues. In DNA, the CDR3 is TGTGCCAGCAGCGTACAGGGTCTCTCTGGCTACACCTTC. Translated: CASSVQGLSGYTF.

The chain has TRBV30 and TRBJ2-7; tentative D call: TRBD2 (5 bases). The CDR3 totals 13 residues. V gave up 0 bases and J gave up 4 bases, with 10 bases separating them. The germline V gene encodes CDR1 GTSNPN and CDR2 SVGIG (reference sequence). The CDR3 region is CAWSVSAVYEQYF. DNA of the CDR3: TGTGCCTGGAGTGTTAGCGCGGTATACGAGCAGTACTTC.

The chain joins TRBV29-1 to TRBJ2-3, with D hard to call. Trimming shortened V by 4 bases and J by 3 bases, and 2 bases separated the two germline ends. CDR1 and CDR2 from the germline V gene are SQVTM and ANQGSEA. The CDR3 is 10 amino acids. DNA for the CDR3: TGCAGCGTTGCGACAGATACGCAGTATTTT. Protein: CSVATDTQYF.

This chain joins TRBV4-2 and TRBJ2-5; 9 bases fit TRBD2. The CDR3 is 17 residues long. Germline V gene data show CDR1 as LGHNA and CDR2 as YNFKEQ. V lost 0 bases, J lost 2 bases, and 7 bases stayed unmatched. DNA for the CDR3: TGTGCCAGCAGCCAAGATTCTGGACTAGCGATTCAAGAGACCCAGTACTTC. Amino acids: CASSQDSGLAIQETQYF.

The chain couples TRBV3-1 (or the pseudogene TRBV3-2) to TRBJ2-2, with 7 bases that match TRBD1. J lost 4 bases, V lost 5 bases, and 13 bases had no gene match. Germline values: CDR1 LGHDT, CDR2 YNNKEL (reference sequence). The CDR3 has 17 amino acids. In nucleotides, the CDR3 is TGTGCCAGCAGCTCCGGACGAACAGGGGAGAGCACCGGGGAGCTGTTTTTT. This encodes CASSSGRTGESTGELFF.

The CDR3 sequence is CASSQGPDTQYF. The CDR3 coding sequence is TGTGCCAGCAGTCAGGGGCCAGATACGCAGTATTTT. The chain links TRBV6-5 to TRBJ2-3, with D maybe TRBD1 (6 bases). Per the germline V gene, CDR1 is MNHEY and CDR2 is SVGAGI. The CDR3 runs to 12 residues. V lost 5 bases, J lost 4 bases, and 7 bases lay in between.

As DNA, the CDR3 is TGCAGCGTTGACCACCGCGGGACAGATTATGGCTACACCTTC. This encodes CSVDHRGTDYGYTF. This rearrangement joins TRBV29-1 to TRBJ1-2; 7 bases map to TRBD1. Per the germline V gene, CDR1 is SQVTM and CDR2 is ANQGSEA. V shed 3 bases, J shed 5 bases, and the junction held 9 bases outside the gene matches. There are 14 residues in the CDR3.

The chain couples TRBV4-3 to TRBJ2-1; possibly TRBD2 for D (6 bases). The CDR3 is 12 residues long. CDR1 is LGHNA, CDR2 YSLEER, per germline. The V end was cut by 11 bases, the J end by 7 bases, with 15 bases between. The CDR3 region is CASAGTPNEQFF. The CDR3 DNA reads as TGCGCCTCAGCCGGGACTCCTAATGAGCAGTTCTTC.

The J gene is TRBJ2-7, the V gene TRBV27, with TRBD1 identical over 9 bases. From germline, CDR1 is MNHEY and CDR2 SMNVEV (reference sequence). The trim removed 8 bases at V and 6 bases at J, leaving 14 bases unmatched. The CDR3 is 15 amino acids. The CDR3 region is CASRGQGGEGGEQYF. CDR3 DNA: TGTGCCAGCCGGGGACAGGGAGGGGAAGGTGGCGAGCAGTACTTC.

This chain joins TRBV25-1 and TRBJ2-7; TRBD2 aligns across 11 bases. V lost 3 bases, J lost 7 bases, and 8 bases stayed unmatched. Looked up from germline, CDR1 is MGHDK and CDR2 is SYGVNS. This CDR3 spans 15 amino acids. This CDR3 is CASSDPLAGVGEQYF. As DNA, the CDR3 is TGTGCCAGCAGTGACCCACTAGCGGGGGTCGGGGAGCAGTACTTC.

The CDR3 region is CASSRRRGGELFF. CDR3 DNA: TGTGCCTCCAGCCGGAGGCGGGGAGGGGAGCTGTTTTTT. The genes are TRBV6-5 and TRBJ2-2, with TRBD2 as a possible D gene (6 bases). Germline V lookup: CDR1 MNHEY, CDR2 SVGAGI. This CDR3 spans 13 amino acids. The V end was cut by 11 bases, the J end by 8 bases, with 18 bases between.

The CDR3 region has the DNA TGTGCCAGCAGCTTCGGGGGGGCCACAAAAGAGACCCAGTACTTC. Residues: CASSFGGATKETQYF. The chain carries TRBV6-2 or TRBV6-3 and TRBJ2-5; TRBD2 matches at 8 bases. V shed 6 bases and J 3 bases; nucleotides not matched to a gene: 9. Germline CDR1 is MNHEY and CDR2 is SVGEGT. The length of the CDR3 is 15 residues.

The chain combines TRBV27 with TRBJ2-7, with D maybe TRBD1 (5 bases). This CDR3 spans 14 amino acids. Germline V gives CDR1 MNHEY, CDR2 SMNVEV (reference sequence). Trimming cost V 5 bases and J 5 bases, with 16 bases left between them. The CDR3 nucleotides are TGTGCCAGCAGTAGCCTAGGCAGGGTAGACGAGCAGTACTTC. Amino acid sequence: CASSSLGRVDEQYF.

The V and J genes are TRBV25-1 and TRBJ1-2, with 7 positions matching TRBD1. The CDR3 has 15 residues. Germline loops: CDR1 MGHDK, CDR2 SYGVNS. Trimming removed 4 bases from V and 8 bases from J; junction bases left unmatched: 13. The CDR3, as DNA: TGTGCCAGCAGTGGGATTTACAGGGGTATTTTGGGCTACACCTTC. As protein: CASSGIYRGILGYTF.

V is TRBV27 and J is TRBJ1-1; tentative D call: TRBD1 (5 bases). Germline V gene sequence: CDR1 MNHEY, CDR2 SMNVEV (reference sequence). CDR3 size: 11 residues. Trimming removed 5 bases at V and 10 bases at J, with 11 bases between. This chain's CDR3 is CASSNQGVAFF. The CDR3, as DNA: TGTGCCAGCAGTAATCAGGGCGTAGCTTTCTTT.

This chain uses TRBV5-5 with TRBJ1-3; D is unclear. The length of the CDR3 is 15 residues. CDR1 and CDR2 from the germline V gene are SGHKS and YYEKEE (reference sequence). V was trimmed by 0 bases and J by 4 bases, leaving 11 bases between them. The CDR3 region has the DNA TGTGCCAGCAGCTTGGGCGTAATCTCGGGAAACACCATATATTTT. As protein: CASSLGVISGNTIYF.

This chain uses TRBV6-6 with TRBJ2-6; TRBD1 might be the D (6 bases). Germline V lookup: CDR1 MNHNY, CDR2 SVGAGI (reference sequence). There are 15 residues in the CDR3. V was trimmed by 6 bases and J by 3 bases, leaving 12 bases between them. The DNA of the CDR3 is TGTGCCAGCAGACCTGGGGGCCGTGGGGCCAACGTCCTGACTTTC. Protein sequence: CASRPGGRGANVLTF.

The V and J genes are TRBV6-5 and TRBJ2-5; perhaps TRBD2 as D (6 bases). The CDR3 spans 14 residues. Trimming removed 7 bases at V and 1 base at J, with 13 bases between. From germline, CDR1 is MNHEY and CDR2 SVGAGI. The CDR3 DNA reads as TGTGCCAGCACCCTTGGCGGGGCCCAAGAGACCCAGTACTTC. The encoded protein is CASTLGGAQETQYF.

This chain links TRBV12-3 or TRBV12-4 with TRBJ2-1; 8 nucleotides agree with TRBD1. CDR3 length: 13 amino acids. The V segment lost 7 bases and the J segment 9 bases; nucleotides outside the gene matches: 8. The CDR3, as DNA: TGTGCCAGCATCCTACAGGGGGTAGGTGAGCAGTTCTTC. Its translation: CASILQGVGEQFF.

This clone was picked up one time. The rearrangement uses TRBV28 and TRBJ1-4, with 7 bases aligning to TRBD1. The CDR3 has 13 amino acids. V was clipped by 11 bases and J by 8 bases; unmatched bases: 11. CDR1 and CDR2 (germline): MDHEN, SYDVKM. CDR3 residues: CAVSGTVGEKLFF. The CDR3 DNA sequence: TGTGCCGTATCCGGGACAGTAGGCGAAAAACTGTTTTTT.

The V and J genes are TRBV6-6 and TRBJ1-2; no clear D. Looked up from germline, CDR1 is MNHNY and CDR2 is SVGAGI (reference sequence). The V gene lost 6 bases and the J gene lost 1 base, with 12 bases spanning the gap. This CDR3 is built from 14 residues. The CDR3 DNA sequence: TGTGCCAGCAGCAACCTTCAGAATAACTATGGCTACACCTTC. The encoded protein is CASSNLQNNYGYTF.

V usage is TRBV6-4 and J usage is TRBJ1-3, with D tentatively TRBD1 (5 bases). V lost 9 bases to trimming and J lost 1 base, with 16 bases between them. The CDR3 consists of 15 residues. The germline V gene encodes CDR1 MRHNA and CDR2 SNTAGT. In DNA, the CDR3 is TGTGCCAGTGTGGGGGGGTCCCTTTCTGGAAACACCATATATTTT. Residues: CASVGGSLSGNTIYF.

Only one count was recorded for this clone. This sequence joins TRBV19 and TRBJ1-2; D is uncertain. Trimming took off 1 base at V and 7 bases at J, with 22 bases between the two ends. The CDR3 totals 17 residues. Germline CDR1 and CDR2: LNHDA and SQIVND (reference sequence). CDR3 in DNA: TGTGCCAGTAGTATAGTCCCCTCAACAGTGAGGGCGATTGGCTACACCTTC. Translating it yields CASSIVPSTVRAIGYTF.